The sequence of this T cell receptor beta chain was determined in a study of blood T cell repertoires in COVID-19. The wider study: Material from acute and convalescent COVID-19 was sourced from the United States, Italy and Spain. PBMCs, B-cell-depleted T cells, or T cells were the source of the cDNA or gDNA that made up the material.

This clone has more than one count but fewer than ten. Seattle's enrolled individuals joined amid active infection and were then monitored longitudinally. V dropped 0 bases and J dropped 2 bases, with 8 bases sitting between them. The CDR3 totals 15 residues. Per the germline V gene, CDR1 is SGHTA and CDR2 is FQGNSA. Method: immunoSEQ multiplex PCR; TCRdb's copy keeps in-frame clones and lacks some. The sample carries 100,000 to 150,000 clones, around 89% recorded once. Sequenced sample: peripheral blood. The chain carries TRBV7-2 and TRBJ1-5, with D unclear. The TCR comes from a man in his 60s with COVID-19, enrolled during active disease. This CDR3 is CASSLAQFRNQPQHF. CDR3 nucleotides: TGTGCCAGCAGCTTAGCCCAGTTTCGCAATCAGCCCCAGCATTTT.